This TCR beta chain was identified during a study of blood T cells in healthy people across ages. Per individual sample, total RNA of at least 5 micrograms was extracted. Study-wide points: More naive CD4+ cells and higher diversity marked long-lived donors relative to aged donors.

About this clonotype: Its specificity is unknown.

Germline lookup yields CDR1 MNHEY and CDR2 SMNVEV (reference sequence). Deletions cut 8 bases from V and 0 bases from J, with 13 bases between. This CDR3 comprises 14 residues. The second PCR ran roughly 7 to 12 cycles with a sample-barcoded 5' primer and J-beta primers. Each CDR3 protein gets one entry after TCRdb re-called the 5' RACE reads with MiXCR. The sample consists of around 800,000 distinct CDR3 sequences, under 55% of them appearing once. This sequence joins TRBV27 and TRBJ1-2; D is possibly TRBD1 (6 bases). The source of this sequence is a man aged 60-69 years in good health. Sequenced material: blood. DNA of the CDR3: TGTGCCAGCGGTCGGGGGGGCCCTAACTATGGCTACACCTTC. This codes for CASGRGGPNYGYTF.